A single sample is the source of the 11 T cell receptor beta chains below, sequenced in a study of control samples from healthy donors and cancer patients (TCRdb year 2020). Library preparation used the immunoSEQ multiplex PCR assay. TCRdb mirrors the immuneACCESS table, restricted to in-frame sequences. Some clones are absent from its copies; in checked studies, under half trace to an unresolved V gene, and the reason for the others is unknown. Recorded for this sample are 150,000 to 200,000 clones; around 88% of them occurred a single time. The top ten hold nearly 5% of the sample. The material sequenced was blood. The receptors originated from a woman under 40 in good health.

The rearrangement joins TRBV27 to TRBJ1-2; TRBD1 agrees at 7 bases. The V gene's germline CDR1 is MNHEY and CDR2 SMNVEV (reference sequence). CDR3 length: 15 amino acids. With 5 bases clipped from V and 0 bases from J, the junction kept 6 bases outside the gene matches. CDR3 protein: CASSPAGGTNYGYTF. The CDR3 coding sequence is TGTGCCAGCAGTCCCGCAGGGGGTACTAACTATGGCTACACCTTC.

This chain connects TRBV9 to TRBJ2-3; no firm D call. The CDR3 spans 15 residues. Germline CDR1 reads SGDLS; CDR2 reads YYNGEE. The V and J ends lost 4 bases and 0 bases respectively, with 12 bases between them. CDR3 amino acids: CASSSSGFSTDTQYF. The CDR3 DNA reads as TGTGCCAGCAGCTCATCAGGATTTAGCACAGATACGCAGTATTTT.

This clone was observed a few times. The chain is built from TRBV7-2 and TRBJ2-7; 7 bases line up with TRBD2. CDR3 length: 14 amino acids. Germline V CDR1 and CDR2: SGHTA, FQGNSA. V trimming: 5 bases; J trimming: 2 bases; junction bases outside the gene matches: 6. The CDR3 reads CASSPTSPAYEQYF. The CDR3 coding sequence is TGTGCCAGCAGCCCGACTAGCCCCGCCTACGAGCAGTACTTC.

This clone turned up a few times. The V gene is TRBV5-6, the J gene TRBJ1-1; TRBD1 aligns across 8 bases. CDR3 length: 13 residues. Germline loops: CDR1 SGHDT, CDR2 YYEEEE. The trim removed 3 bases at V and 5 bases at J, leaving 3 bases unmatched. The CDR3 coding sequence is TGTGCCAGCAGCTCGGACAGGGAAACTGAAGCTTTCTTT. It yields the protein CASSSDRETEAFF.

The chain combines TRBV24-1 with TRBJ1-1; D gene unclear. CDR3 length: 12 residues. Germline loops: CDR1 KGHDR, CDR2 SFDVKD. Trimming pared 5 bases from V and 6 bases from J, leaving 9 bases between. The chain's CDR3 is CATSGETPEAFF. The CDR3 DNA is TGTGCCACCAGTGGCGAGACCCCTGAAGCTTTCTTT.

The chain combines TRBV18 with TRBJ1-5, with TRBD1 matching 7 bases. Germline-derived CDR1 and CDR2 are KGHSH and LQKENI. The CDR3 contains 18 residues. The V and J ends lost 2 bases and 1 base, in that order; junction bases with no gene match: 11. The CDR3: CASSPSNRGERSNQPQHF. The CDR3 nucleotides are TGTGCCAGCTCACCATCCAACAGGGGTGAACGGAGCAATCAGCCCCAGCATTTT.

The chain couples TRBV12-3 or TRBV12-4 to TRBJ1-2; TRBD1 aligns across 8 bases. With 3 bases clipped from V and 6 bases from J, the junction kept 3 bases outside the gene matches. The CDR3 contains 13 residues. CDR3 nucleotide sequence: TGTGCCAGCAGTTTGGCAGGGGGCGATGGCTACACCTTC. It encodes CASSLAGGDGYTF.

This clone came up a few times. This rearrangement joins TRBV6-6 to TRBJ1-5, with 8 bases lining up with TRBD1. This CDR3 spans 14 amino acids. With V trimmed by 4 bases and J by 5 bases, 4 bases remained unmatched. CDR1 is MNHNY, CDR2 SVGAGI, per germline (reference sequence). CDR3 loop: CASSFPDRDQPQHF. CDR3 coding DNA: TGTGCCAGCAGTTTCCCGGACAGGGATCAGCCCCAGCATTTT.

The V gene is TRBV2, the J gene TRBJ2-3; 12 bases align to TRBD2. The germline V gene encodes CDR1 SNHLY and CDR2 FYNNEI. Trimming at V came to 10 bases and at J to 2 bases, leaving 10 bases not matched to a gene. This CDR3 spans 16 amino acids. The CDR3 coding sequence is TGTGCCATACTTAGGACTAGCGGGACCCACACAGATACGCAGTATTTT. It is translated as CAILRTSGTHTDTQYF. Based on the CDR3 plus reference TRBV2 and TRBJ2-3, the full variable domain is EPEVTQTPSHQVTQMGQEVILRCVPISNHLYFYWYRQILGQKVEFLVSFYNNEISEKSEIFDDQFSVERPDGSNFTLKIRSTKLEDSAMYFCAILRTSGTHTDTQYFGPGTRLTVL.

This clone was seen once. The CDR3 loop is CSVDDGQGHGYTF. The CDR3 DNA sequence: TGCAGCGTTGACGACGGACAGGGCCATGGCTACACCTTC. The gene calls are TRBV29-1 and TRBJ1-2; 8 bases align to TRBD1. The junction had 6 bases not matched to a gene; V was cut back by 3 bases and J by 6 bases. CDR1 is SQVTM, CDR2 ANQGSEA, per germline. This CDR3 has 13 residues.

The CDR3 DNA sequence: TGTGCCAGCAGCTTACCGGTGGGCGGGGGGACGGCCACAGATACGCAGTATTTT. Translating it yields CASSLPVGGGTATDTQYF. The chain couples TRBV5-6 to TRBJ2-3, with 8 bases aligning to TRBD2. Trimming removed 2 bases from V and 2 bases from J; junction bases left unmatched: 13. This CDR3 comprises 18 residues. Germline V CDR1 and CDR2: SGHDT, YYEEEE.